This T cell receptor beta chain was retrieved from a study of cytomegalovirus exposure and HLA in healthy donors (dated by TCRdb to the late 2010s). For the study in its entirety: According to a later analysis, the 120 or so validation repertoires were produced on the same platform as the approximately 690 repertoires of the first cohort. The study was designed to test whether signatures of past pathogen exposure could be identified by cataloging public T cell receptors. In addition to the first cohort of around 670 subjects, a separate validation cohort of 120 different subjects was used. High-throughput TCR immunosequencing, statistical association of individual TCRs with disease status, and machine learning were combined to predict cytomegalovirus infection status. The paper's findings and limits, for the study overall: All 130 or so repertoires were used to score co-occurrence in the validation cohort in a later analysis, because that analysis had no HLA typing for the cohort. In vitro tests confirmed that a few of the cytomegalovirus-associated TCR beta chains recognize cytomegalovirus antigens. In the study, some 180 TCR beta chains were listed as associated with cytomegalovirus. Subsequent analysis determined that TCRs grouped into clusters in the first cohort also showed a tendency toward co-occurrence across the 130 or so validation repertoires, and approximately 93% of cluster scores exceeded 0. Most TCR sequences were seen in very few donors, while some public TCRs were found in many individuals. The classifier was reported to diagnose cytomegalovirus status with high specificity and sensitivity in both the original and validation cohorts. It was suggested by the authors that the approach could potentially be generalized to other disease states and immunological phenotypes.

Libraries were prepared through the immunoSEQ multiplex PCR assay. Per the authors' processing: A statistical classification framework was built for diagnosing cytomegalovirus status from the catalog of TCR beta chain sequences. As stored in TCRdb, this immuneACCESS dataset retains in-frame rearrangements with V and J assigned. A fraction of the clones does not appear; measured against another copy, unresolved V genes explain less than half of the discrepancy, and the remainder lacks a known reason. That table furnishes V, J and clone size, whereas the DNA furnished D and trimming. The sample data list 50,000 to 65,000 clones, and approximately 90% of these were observed just once. 7.5% to 9.5% of the sample comes from the top ten. As for this clone: Its recognized antigen is unknown. There are no base qualities to consult, and no much larger clone falls within one base.

Donors formed part of the validation cohort, which comprised over a hundred subjects and was distinct from the first cohort of 666 subjects. The sequenced material came from PBMCs. The clonotype comes from a woman aged 18-29 years in good health and CMV-seropositive.

The nucleotides read TGTGCCAGCAGCTTCGCTGGAGGGAGTGAGCAGTTCTTC. It translates as CASSFAGGSEQFF. This chain is built from TRBV7-3 and TRBJ2-1, and perhaps TRBD2 as D gene, on 6 matching bases. Deletion took 3 bases off V and 9 bases off J, with a span of 12 bases between the germline ends. Spanning cysteine to phenylalanine, the CDR3 consists of 13 amino acids. Only the CDR3 portion is preserved as DNA: 39 bases, with reading frame beginning at the first base. CDR1 and CDR2 (SGHTA, FQGTGA) derive from the germline V gene.